Listed below are T cell receptor beta chains from one sample, sequenced in a study of shared clonotypes between healthy human individuals. Only in-frame clones appear in the TCRdb table, and some are missing; sequencing was by immunoSEQ multiplex PCR. The sample has some 1,900,000 clones; about 95% are singletons. Specimen: naive CD8+ T cells sorted from blood. The origin of the receptors is a man aged 18 to 35 in good health. Each CDR3 is given with its conserved first and last residue. The D gene is left open where the match is weak. The size of a clone is reported for some rows only, either as once, few or many, or as a class for expanded clones.

TRBV5-1	TRBD1	TRBJ2-7	NA	TGCGCCAGCAGCGTAGGGACAGGGCCCTACGAGCAGTACTTC	CASSVGTGPYEQYF
TRBV5-1	TRBD2	TRBJ2-1	NA	TGCGCCAGCAGCCACTACGGGGGGGCGGATGAGCAGTTCTTC	CASSHYGGADEQFF
TRBV13	NA	TRBJ2-1	NA	TGTGCCAGCAGCCCCTCGGGGGGCCTTTCCTACAATGAGCAGTTCTTC	CASSPSGGLSYNEQFF
TRBV6-5	NA	TRBJ2-7	NA	TGTGCCAGCAGTTACCGGAGGGGGACCGAGCAGTACTTC	CASSYRRGTEQYF
TRBV6-6	NA	TRBJ2-7	NA	TGTGCCAGCAGTTACCCCCCGACAGAGCACCCGTACGAGCAGTACTTC	CASSYPPTEHPYEQYF
TRBV6-5	TRBD1	TRBJ1-1	NA	TGTGCCAGCATTCCCCCAGGGGGCACTGAAGCTTTCTTT	CASIPPGGTEAFF
TRBV28	NA	TRBJ2-7	NA	TGTGCCAGTTCCGGAGACAGCACCTACGAGCAGTACTTC	CASSGDSTYEQYF
TRBV10-3	TRBD1	TRBJ1-1	NA	TGTGCCATCACCGATACAGGGGGCGCGACTGAAGCTTTCTTT	CAITDTGGATEAFF
TRBV5-5	NA	TRBJ2-5	NA	TGTGCCAGCAGCTTACGGACAGCTATCCAAGAGACCCAGTACTTC	CASSLRTAIQETQYF
TRBV6-5	TRBD1	TRBJ2-7	once	TGTGCCAGCAGTTTTAGAGGACAGGGGGGGTACGAGCAGTACTTC	CASSFRGQGGYEQYF
TRBV5-6	NA	TRBJ2-7	once	TGTGCCAGCAGCTCCGGGACCGGGTTTTACGAGCAGTACTTC	CASSSGTGFYEQYF
TRBV5-1	TRBD1	TRBJ2-3	NA	TGCGCCAGCAGAGCCTTTACAGGGGGCATACTCATCACAGATACGCAGTATTTT	CASRAFTGGILITDTQYF
TRBV6-6	NA	TRBJ1-6	NA	TGTGCCAGCAGTTACTCTGAAGGGCCCGGATCACCCCTCCACTTT	CASSYSEGPGSPLHF
TRBV19	TRBD1	TRBJ1-2	once	TGTGCCAGTAGGCCGCGGACAGGGCCCGGCTACACCTTC	CASRPRTGPGYTF
TRBV30	TRBD1	TRBJ2-3	NA	TGTGCCTGGACCGGAGTTTTAGGACAGGGGTACACAGATACGCAGTATTTT	CAWTGVLGQGYTDTQYF
TRBV7-9	TRBD1	TRBJ2-4	NA	TGTGCCAGCAGCCCCCGGGACAGGGCCCAAAACATTCAGTACTTC	CASSPRDRAQNIQYF
TRBV5-6	TRBD1	TRBJ2-2	NA	TGTGCCAGCAGCTGGAAGACAGGGGGCATCACCGGGGAGCTGTTTTTT	CASSWKTGGITGELFF
TRBV27	NA	TRBJ2-2	NA	TGTGCCAGCAGTTTCCGGAGCACCGGGGAGCTGTTTTTT	CASSFRSTGELFF
TRBV4-1	NA	TRBJ1-5	few	TGCGCCAGCAGCCAAGCCTCCGGGGATCAGCCCCAGCATTTT	CASSQASGDQPQHF
TRBV12-5	NA	TRBJ1-2	once	TGTGCTAGTGAATTTCCGGCCGTAGCCAACTATGGCTACACCTTC	CASEFPAVANYGYTF
TRBV27	TRBD2	TRBJ2-7	NA	TGTGCCAGCAGTAGGCTAGCGGGGGGGAGCTCCTACGAGCAGTACTTC	CASSRLAGGSSYEQYF
TRBV6-5	NA	TRBJ2-7	NA	TGTGCCAGCAGTTACTCCCTCTTCGGGTACGAGCAGTACTTC	CASSYSLFGYEQYF
TRBV5-1	TRBD2	TRBJ2-5	NA	TGCGCCAGCAGCCCGGGACTAGCGGGATACGAGACCCAGTACTTC	CASSPGLAGYETQYF
TRBV10-2	TRBD2	TRBJ2-3	NA	TGCGCCAGCAGTGAGCTCTGGGAGGGCGCAGATACGCAGTATTTT	CASSELWEGADTQYF
TRBV14	NA	TRBJ1-6	NA	TGTGCCAGCAGCCAAGAACGAGGAGGGCATTGGAATTCACCCCTCCACTTT	CASSQERGGHWNSPLHF
TRBV6-6	NA	TRBJ1-2	NA	TGTGCCAGCAGTTACTCGCGGCCCGGCTACACCTTC	CASSYSRPGYTF
TRBV7-9	TRBD2	TRBJ2-3	NA	TGTGCCAGCAGCTTACAGCGGGGGTACACAGATACGCAGTATTTT	CASSLQRGYTDTQYF
TRBV7-9	NA	TRBJ2-5	NA	TGTGCCAGCAGCTTAGTCCGGGACCAAGAGACCCAGTACTTC	CASSLVRDQETQYF
TRBV4-3	TRBD2	TRBJ2-3	NA	TGCGCCAGCAGCCAAGATGGGGAAGCGGGAGAATCAGATACGCAGTATTTT	CASSQDGEAGESDTQYF
TRBV10-3	TRBD1	TRBJ2-1	NA	TGTGCCATCAGTGAAGCAGGGGGCTCCTACAATGAGCAGTTCTTC	CAISEAGGSYNEQFF
TRBV6-5	NA	TRBJ1-1	few	TGTGCCAGCCGGCCTGGACTTATGAACACTGAAGCTTTCTTT	CASRPGLMNTEAFF
TRBV10-2	TRBD1	TRBJ1-5	NA	TGCGCCAGCACCCCGGGACAGGGGATGATTGGGAATCAGCCCCAGCATTTT	CASTPGQGMIGNQPQHF
TRBV9	NA	TRBJ2-5	NA	TGTGCCAGCAGCGTAACTTGGGGCCAAGAGACCCAGTACTTC	CASSVTWGQETQYF
TRBV7-9	NA	TRBJ1-2	NA	TGTGCCAGCAAGCCGGGACCGCTGTCCGTGACGGACTACACCTTC	CASKPGPLSVTDYTF